The present entry profiles one TCR beta chain with its context. Its binding antigen is unknown. Nothing much larger sits one base from this clone, and base qualities are not available. Moderately to severely active disease, a Clinical Activity Score of at least 3, a NOSPECS grade of at least 4, and a duration under 3 months were present in ophthalmopathy patients. Any patient with an uncontrolled infection, another autoimmune disease, pregnancy or lactation was excluded. Diagnoses were established on the basis of clinical symptoms, serum thyroxine and TRAb, thyroid ultrasound, and orbital computed tomography. Ficoll-Paque density gradient centrifugation was used to isolate PBMCs from about 9 ml of fresh peripheral blood. Total RNA was extracted with Trizol reagent, and quality was checked on an Agilent 2100 Bioanalyzer. Amplification of TCR beta CDR3 regions was carried out from RNA transcripts. A first-round RT-PCR of the TCR CDR3 used the HTBI primer set with the Qiagen OneStep RT-PCR kit. Libraries were constructed in a second round of multiplex PCR, after which size selection and purification were performed. The libraries were sequenced on an Illumina HiSeq2000 using paired-end 100 bp reads. The authors' analysis ran thus. Raw data were processed with SOAPnuke, discarding reads with adapters, uncalled bases, mean Phred below 15, or no exact constant-primer or identifier match. High-quality paired reads were merged with COPE v1.2.5, and unique nucleotide sequences were defined as clonotypes. MiTCR v1.1 was used to align the clonotypes against IMGT TRBV, TRBD and TRBJ reference segments. The analysis was restricted to V-J combinations with a frequency above 0.0001, which together covered 99.2% of the repertoires. A TCS score was defined as the ratio between F50 (clonal expansion) and ExV (chaos), using BLOSUM62-based TCRdist between CDR3 peptides within each V-J. Welch's t-statistics and random forest reduced fewer than 550 V-J features to 13, which were used in a naive Bayes classifier (R e1071). The public reads were reprocessed in TCRdb via fastp at Q25 and MiXCR, keeping in-frame beta chains. Here each entry gathers all rows of one CDR3 protein and keeps the most common genes and DNA. These V and J calls originate from TCRdb's pipeline instead of the authors' own analysis. The sample profile shows some 270,000 distinct CDR3 sequences; around 26% of them were found once. The ten largest account for around 40% of the sample.

This sample is part of a study of T cells in Graves' hyperthyroidism and ophthalmopathy (dated 2019 in TCRdb). Regarding the study in general: Peripheral blood was sampled at the time of initial diagnosis, prior to any treatment. A discovery cohort of about a hundred patients, approximately 44 with Graves' ophthalmopathy and more than 55 with stable Graves' hyperthyroidism, was used to find distinguishing TCR V-J signatures. The study also compared thyroid tissue and blood T-cell repertoires from five or six Graves' hyperthyroidism patients. Following sampling, methimazole starting at 30 mg daily was given to hyperthyroidism patients, and high-dose intravenous methylprednisolone was given to ophthalmopathy patients. Prospective prediction of ophthalmopathy was tested in an independent validation cohort consisting of fewer than 20 hyperthyroidism patients and some 16 patients who later progressed to ophthalmopathy. TCR Vbeta CDR3 sequencing of fewer than 150 peripheral blood samples (under 45 ophthalmopathy, over 70 hyperthyroidism and about 17 progressor patients) is reported in the paper. For training and testing, the 80 to 100 patients in the discovery cohort were randomly divided in a 7:3 ratio.

The CDR3 numbers 14 residues from cysteine through phenylalanine. Only the CDR3 DNA stays, 42 bases, in frame from base 1. V is reduced by 2 bases and J by 5 bases, leaving a spacing of 12 bases between them. What the study reported, not specific to this receptor: In validation, progression to ophthalmopathy was predicted by the model with roughly 71% sensitivity and just over 72% specificity, a median of approximately 6.5 months before onset. No statistical method was used to set the sample size in advance, and investigators knew the group allocation. Most expanded thyroid clonotypes (frequency above 0.001) were also found in blood, which suggests that blood repertoires may mirror thyroid immune responses. Ophthalmopathy was separated from stable hyperthyroidism by a 13 V-J signature model, with approximately 85% sensitivity and 81% to 83% specificity obtained in cross-validation and 80%/75% obtained in testing.

This sequence was found in a woman aged 40 to 50 with Graves' ophthalmopathy. The sequenced sample was blood. Recombination joined TRBV12-3 or TRBV12-4 with TRBJ2-5; a weak D assignment points to TRBD1 (5 bases agree). CDR3 sequence: CASSLTRAGETQYF. The nucleotides read TGTGCCAGCAGTTTAACCCGGGCAGGGGAGACCCAGTACTTC.